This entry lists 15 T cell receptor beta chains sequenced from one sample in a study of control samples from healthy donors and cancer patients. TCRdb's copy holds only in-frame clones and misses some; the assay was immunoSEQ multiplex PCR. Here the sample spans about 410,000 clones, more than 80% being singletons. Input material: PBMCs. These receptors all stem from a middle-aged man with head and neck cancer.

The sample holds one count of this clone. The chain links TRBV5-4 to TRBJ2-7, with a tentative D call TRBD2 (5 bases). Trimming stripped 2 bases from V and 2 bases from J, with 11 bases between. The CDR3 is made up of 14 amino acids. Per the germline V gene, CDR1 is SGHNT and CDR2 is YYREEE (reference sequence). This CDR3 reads CASSLSTRPYEQYF. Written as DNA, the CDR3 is TGTGCCAGCAGCTTAAGTACTAGGCCCTACGAGCAGTACTTC.

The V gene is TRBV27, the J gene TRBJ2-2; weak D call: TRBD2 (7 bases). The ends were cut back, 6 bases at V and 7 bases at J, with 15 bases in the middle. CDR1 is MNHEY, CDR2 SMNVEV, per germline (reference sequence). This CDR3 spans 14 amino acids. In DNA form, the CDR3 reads TGTGCCAGCAGGAAGGGGGGGCCGAGCGGGGAGCTGTTTTTT. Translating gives CASRKGGPSGELFF.

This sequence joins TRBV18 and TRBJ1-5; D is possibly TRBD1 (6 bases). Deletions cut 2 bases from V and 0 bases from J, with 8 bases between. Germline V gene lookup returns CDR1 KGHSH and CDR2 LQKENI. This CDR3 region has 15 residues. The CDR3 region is CASSPGGLSNQPQHF. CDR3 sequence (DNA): TGTGCCAGCTCACCAGGGGGGCTTAGCAATCAGCCCCAGCATTTT. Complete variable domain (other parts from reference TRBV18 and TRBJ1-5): NAGVMQNPRHLVRRRGQEARLRCSPMKGHSHVYWYRQLPEEGLKFMVYLQKENIIDESGMPKERFSAEFPKEGPSILRIQQVVRGDSAAYFCASSPGGLSNQPQHFGDGTRLSIL.

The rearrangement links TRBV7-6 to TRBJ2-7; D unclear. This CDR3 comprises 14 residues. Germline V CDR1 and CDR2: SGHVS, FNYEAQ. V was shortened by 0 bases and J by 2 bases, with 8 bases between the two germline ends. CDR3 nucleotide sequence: TGTGCCAGCAGCTTAGCGCCGGGTACCTACGAGCAGTACTTC. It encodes CASSLAPGTYEQYF.

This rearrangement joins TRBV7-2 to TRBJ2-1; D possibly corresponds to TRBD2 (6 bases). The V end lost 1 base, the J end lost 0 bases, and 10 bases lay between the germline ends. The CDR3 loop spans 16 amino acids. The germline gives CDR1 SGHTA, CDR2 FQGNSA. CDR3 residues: CASSLGSGGSYNEQFF. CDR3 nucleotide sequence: TGTGCCAGCAGCTTAGGGTCCGGGGGCTCCTACAATGAGCAGTTCTTC.

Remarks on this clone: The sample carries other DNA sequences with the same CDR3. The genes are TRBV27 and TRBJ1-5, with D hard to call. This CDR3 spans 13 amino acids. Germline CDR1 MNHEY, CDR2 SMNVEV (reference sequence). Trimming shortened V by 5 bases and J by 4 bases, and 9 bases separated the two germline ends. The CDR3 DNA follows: TGTGCCAGCAGTCGAGATCGGAATCAGCCCCAGCATTTT. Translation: CASSRDRNQPQHF.

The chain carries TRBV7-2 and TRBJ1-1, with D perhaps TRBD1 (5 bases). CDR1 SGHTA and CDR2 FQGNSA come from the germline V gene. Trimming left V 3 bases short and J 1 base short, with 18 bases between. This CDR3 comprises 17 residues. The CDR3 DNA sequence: TGTGCCAGCAGCTTCGCTACCCAGGGAACTGGGAACACTGAAGCTTTCTTT. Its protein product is CASSFATQGTGNTEAFF. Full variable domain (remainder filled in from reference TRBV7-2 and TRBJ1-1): GAGVSQSPSNKVTEKGKDVELRCDPISGHTALYWYRQSLGQGLEFLIYFQGNSAPDKSGLPSDRFSAERTGGSVSTLTIQRTQQEDSAVYLCASSFATQGTGNTEAFFGQGTRLTVV.

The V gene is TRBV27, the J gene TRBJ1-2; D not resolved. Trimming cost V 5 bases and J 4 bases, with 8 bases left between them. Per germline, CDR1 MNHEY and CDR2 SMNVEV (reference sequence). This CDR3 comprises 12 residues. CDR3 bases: TGTGCCAGCAGTCCGGGTGGCTATGGCTACACCTTC. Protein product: CASSPGGYGYTF.

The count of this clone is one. The CDR3 loop reads CASSLNRVGTEAFF. CDR3 DNA sequence: TGTGCCAGCAGTTTAAACAGGGTTGGCACTGAAGCTTTCTTT. The chain employs TRBV27 and TRBJ1-1, with TRBD1 as a possible D gene (6 bases). In germline, CDR1 is MNHEY, CDR2 SMNVEV (reference sequence). The CDR3 has 14 amino acids. Trimming took off 2 bases at V and 4 bases at J, with 11 bases between the two ends.

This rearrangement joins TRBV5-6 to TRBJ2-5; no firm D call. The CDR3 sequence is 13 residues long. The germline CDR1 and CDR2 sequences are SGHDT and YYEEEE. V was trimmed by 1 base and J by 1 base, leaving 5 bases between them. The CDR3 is CASSLQPQETQYF. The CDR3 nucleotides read TGTGCCAGCAGCTTGCAACCCCAAGAGACCCAGTACTTC.

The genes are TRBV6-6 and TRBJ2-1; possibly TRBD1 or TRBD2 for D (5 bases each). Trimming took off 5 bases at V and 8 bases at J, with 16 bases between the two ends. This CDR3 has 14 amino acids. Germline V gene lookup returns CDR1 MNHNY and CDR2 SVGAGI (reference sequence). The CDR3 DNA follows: TGTGCCAGCAGTCCCCGAGGGGCTGCCTATGAGCAGTTCTTC. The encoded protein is CASSPRGAAYEQFF.

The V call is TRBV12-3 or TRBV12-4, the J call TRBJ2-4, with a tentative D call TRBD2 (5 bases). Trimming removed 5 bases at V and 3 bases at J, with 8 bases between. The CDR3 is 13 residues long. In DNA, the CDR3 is TGTGCCAGCAGTCCGGCGGGCAAAAACATTCAGTACTTC. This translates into CASSPAGKNIQYF.

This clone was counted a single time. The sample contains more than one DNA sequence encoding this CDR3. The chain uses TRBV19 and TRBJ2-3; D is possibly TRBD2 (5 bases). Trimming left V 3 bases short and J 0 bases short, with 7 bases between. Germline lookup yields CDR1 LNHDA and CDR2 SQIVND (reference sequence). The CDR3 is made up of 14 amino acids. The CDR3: CASSMRASTDTQYF. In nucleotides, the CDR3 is TGTGCCAGTAGTATGCGGGCGAGCACAGATACGCAGTATTTT.

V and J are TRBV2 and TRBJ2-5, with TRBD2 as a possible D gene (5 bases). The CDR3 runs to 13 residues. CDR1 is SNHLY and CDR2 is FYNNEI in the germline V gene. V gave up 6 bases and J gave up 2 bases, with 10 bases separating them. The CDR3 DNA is TGTGCCAGCAGGTACGGGAATCAAGAGACCCAGTACTTC. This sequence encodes CASRYGNQETQYF.

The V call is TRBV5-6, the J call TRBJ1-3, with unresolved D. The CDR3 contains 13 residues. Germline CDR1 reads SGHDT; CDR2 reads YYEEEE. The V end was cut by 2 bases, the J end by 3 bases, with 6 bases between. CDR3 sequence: CASSLPSGNTIYF. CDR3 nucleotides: TGTGCCAGCAGCTTACCAAGTGGAAACACCATATATTTT.